This is a list of T cell receptor beta chains from one sample in a study of glioma-infiltrating T cells. Using its own MiXCR run on the multiplex PCR reads, TCRdb lists one record per CDR3 protein. The data hold more than 95,000 distinct CDR3 sequences, with roughly 24% observed a single time. Sequencing was performed on glioma tissue, nonneoplastic brain tissue, or PBMCs (not recorded which). The receptors shown here come from a human donor with low-grade glioma or glioblastoma, undergoing nonglioma brain surgery, or in good health (not recorded which). Each CDR3 is given with its conserved first and last residue.

>TRBV5-4|TRBJ2-1
CASNRGLADSYNEQFF
>TRBV27|TRBJ2-7
CASSSDRGLEQYF
>TRBV19|TRBJ2-3
CASTHGGHTDTQYF
>TRBV6-1|TRBJ1-2
CASTRQRPSNYGYTF
>TRBV20-1|TRBJ2-7
CSAAQTSGSYEQYF
>TRBV18|TRBJ2-1
CASSPTSGSPYNEQFF
>TRBV29-1|TRBJ2-1
CSGQNDQFF
>TRBV20-1|TRBJ2-1
CSPRERGSSYSEQFF
>TRBV6-2/TRBV6-3|TRBJ2-7
CASSSRLATSYEQYF
>TRBV7-9|TRBJ2-5
CASSLDGDRYF
>TRBV20-1|TRBJ1-4
CSARSGSFNEKLFF
>TRBV7-3|TRBJ2-3
CASSYNRGDTQYF
>TRBV4-1|TRBJ2-1
CAGSQTSGGSSYNEQFF
>TRBV28|TRBJ1-1
CASSANQGGRVTEAFF
>TRBV5-1|TRBJ2-1
CASSLTLRDRVTYNEQFF
>TRBV28|TRBJ1-2
CASSMGQGGGYTF
>TRBV4-2|TRBJ2-7
CASSPLPGQGIYEQYF
>TRBV10-3|TRBJ2-7
CAISASKLEQYF
>TRBV12-3/TRBV12-4|TRBJ1-2
CASSLVGNYGYTF
>TRBV20-1|TRBJ2-7
CSASLRAGAYEQYF
>TRBV18|TRBJ2-3
CASSLPTSPSTDTQYF
>TRBV30|TRBJ1-5
CAWSVDGGYSQPQHF
>TRBV2|TRBJ2-7
CASSDSDPNYEQYF
>TRBV7-6|TRBJ2-3
CASSLGLSPRGPDTQYF
>TRBV20-1|TRBJ2-3
CSARTDTQYF
>TRBV7-2|TRBJ1-6
CASRPDKSPLHF
>TRBV5-1|TRBJ2-2
CASSLSTRELFF
>TRBV20-1|TRBJ2-1
CSARDSGRWDEQFF
>TRBV7-9|TRBJ2-3
CASRQTDTQYF
>TRBV27|TRBJ2-1
CASSRDRVADEQFF
>TRBV6-1|TRBJ2-7
CASSTFYEQYF
>TRBV6-2/TRBV6-3|TRBJ2-1
CARRLRGPSSPAPFF
>TRBV20-1|TRBJ2-1
CSARDGPSGRAPWGYNEQFF
>TRBV20-1|TRBJ2-7
CSATGTGGTYEQYF
>TRBV7-2|TRBJ2-7
CASSGQGGYYEQYF
>TRBV10-3|TRBJ2-7
CAIRTEAGDEQYF
>TRBV2|TRBJ2-7
CASGKTSGDWGEQYF
>TRBV7-9|TRBJ2-5
CASSLVPGQKETQYF
>TRBV28|TRBJ2-3
CASITAGGNTDTQYF
>TRBV27|TRBJ2-1
CASSDSLAGAYNEQFF
>TRBV7-2|TRBJ2-5
CASSNGQGYETQYF
>TRBV19|TRBJ1-2
CASTLGELYGYTF
>TRBV7-9|TRBJ1-3
CASSPSGINTIYF
>TRBV5-5|TRBJ2-3
CASSRDGRYTQYF
>TRBV7-2|TRBJ2-7
CASSPINSGDEQYF
>TRBV5-1|TRBJ1-6
CASTVGTNSPLHF
>TRBV2|TRBJ1-3
CASSESPIFAGSTIYF
>TRBV19|TRBJ2-5
CASALAGDSETQYF
>TRBV7-2|TRBJ2-7
CASSGVLAGVNPYEQYF
>TRBV3-1|TRBJ1-5
CASSQGRDSPQQF
>TRBV6-5|TRBJ2-1
CASSKLAERNEQFF
>TRBV4-3|TRBJ2-3
CASSQVVSDTQYF
>TRBV5-4|TRBJ2-5
CASSHGSQETQYF
>TRBV30|TRBJ2-1
CAWSPDWANEQFF
>TRBV27|TRBJ2-5
CASSLISGAAETQYF